What follows are 12 T cell receptor beta chains derived from one specimen sequenced in a study of cytomegalovirus exposure and HLA in healthy donors. The study ran its PCR with 60 Vbeta and 13 Jbeta primers. The repertoire was sequenced with immunoSEQ multiplex PCR; TCRdb's copy has only in-frame clones and lacks some. This table has some 150,000 clones, just under 90% appearing once. The sequenced sample consisted of PBMCs. The receptors were gathered from a woman between 25 and 40 years old in good health and CMV-seronegative.

This clone was counted once. The rearrangement links TRBV27 to TRBJ2-2, with 7 bases matching TRBD2. Germline-derived CDR1 and CDR2 are MNHEY and SMNVEV (reference sequence). The V gene end was trimmed by 7 bases and the J gene end by 4 bases; junction bases not matched to a gene: 3. The CDR3 sequence is 13 residues long. Written as DNA, the CDR3 is TGTGCCAGCATCGGGAGGAGCACCGGGGAGCTGTTTTTT. Translated: CASIGRSTGELFF.

This clone has a single count. The rearrangement joins TRBV7-2 to TRBJ1-4; TRBD1 agrees at 8 bases. This CDR3 comprises 16 residues. Germline CDR1 and CDR2: SGHTA and FQGNSA. The J segment lost 8 bases and the V segment lost 5 bases, leaving 13 bases of the junction unmatched. For the CDR3, the DNA is TGTGCCAGCAGCCCTCGGCTGTCAGGGGGCAAGGAAAAACTGTTTTTT. Amino acid sequence: CASSPRLSGGKEKLFF.

V is TRBV4-2 and J is TRBJ2-5; D is perhaps TRBD2 (5 bases). The CDR3 covers 15 residues. Trimming removed 5 bases at V and 1 base at J, with 14 bases between. Germline CDR1 reads LGHNA; CDR2 reads YNFKEQ. CDR3 amino acids: CASSSSRRPQETQYF. CDR3 nucleotide sequence: TGTGCCAGCAGCTCTAGCCGGAGACCCCAAGAGACCCAGTACTTC.

This chain uses TRBV4-2 with TRBJ1-5, with D maybe TRBD1 (5 bases). The CDR3 is made up of 14 amino acids. V lost 0 bases and J lost 7, with 10 bases in between. Germline-derived CDR1 and CDR2 are LGHNA and YNFKEQ. This CDR3 reads CASSQDAGNQPQHF. In nucleotides, the CDR3 is TGTGCCAGCAGCCAAGATGCAGGGAACCAGCCCCAGCATTTT.

The chain couples TRBV11-2 to TRBJ2-7; 9 positions match TRBD2. V lost 4 bases and J lost 6; bases outside the gene matches: 10. CDR1 SGHAT and CDR2 FQNNGV come from the germline V gene. The CDR3 extends over 15 amino acids. The CDR3 here is CASSSGLAPRREQYF. The CDR3 region has the DNA TGTGCCAGCAGCTCGGGACTAGCTCCCCGGCGCGAGCAGTACTTC.

The chain uses TRBV30 and TRBJ1-2, with D tentatively TRBD1 (6 bases). With 2 bases removed from V and 5 bases from J, the gap between germline ends came to 12 bases. CDR1 and CDR2 from the germline V gene are GTSNPN and SVGIG (reference sequence). CDR3 size: 13 residues. For the CDR3, the DNA is TGTGCCTGGAGTATAAATCAGGGGTATGGCTACACCTTC. It translates to CAWSINQGYGYTF.

The V call is TRBV11-3, the J call TRBJ2-2; the match to TRBD2 covers 9 bases. This CDR3 region has 16 residues. V shed 1 base, J shed 0 bases, and the junction held 0 bases outside the gene matches. CDR1 and CDR2 from the germline V gene are SGHNT and YENEEA. CDR3 protein: CASSLGLAANTGELFF. The CDR3, as DNA: TGTGCCAGCAGCTTAGGACTAGCGGCGAACACCGGGGAGCTGTTTTTT.

The count of this clone is one. J is TRBJ2-2 and V is TRBV4-2; TRBD2 matches at 7 bases. After removal of 0 bases from V and 6 bases from J, the junction contained 7 bases not matched to a gene. This CDR3 contains 16 residues. Germline V gene data show CDR1 as LGHNA and CDR2 as YNFKEQ. In DNA, the CDR3 is TGTGCCAGCAGCCAAGATGTGAGGGAGGGGCCCGGGGAGCTGTTTTTT. Translation: CASSQDVREGPGELFF.

This clone was observed a single time. The chain combines TRBV19 with TRBJ1-1; D is uncertain. V lost 11 bases and J lost 0, with 22 bases in between. From germline, CDR1 is LNHDA and CDR2 SQIVND (reference sequence). CDR3 length: 16 amino acids. The CDR3 nucleotides are TGTGCCTCTAGAGACGGACCCGGAGGGATGAACACTGAAGCTTTCTTT. Translation gives CASRDGPGGMNTEAFF.

This sequence joins TRBV30 and TRBJ2-5, with a tentative D call TRBD1 (6 bases). CDR3 length: 13 amino acids. Trimming took off 0 bases at V and 5 bases at J, with 10 bases between the two ends. In germline, CDR1 is GTSNPN, CDR2 SVGIG (reference sequence). The CDR3 protein is CAWSVGAGETQYF. The CDR3 nucleotides are TGTGCCTGGAGTGTGGGGGCTGGGGAGACCCAGTACTTC.

J is TRBJ2-7 and V is TRBV10-3; D not certain. The germline gives CDR1 ENHRY, CDR2 SYGVKD. The CDR3 is made up of 15 amino acids. V was shortened by 3 bases and J by 0 bases, with 12 bases between the two germline ends. The CDR3 bases are TGTGCCATCAGTGATGTAGCCGGTAGCTCCTACGAGCAGTACTTC. It is translated as CAISDVAGSSYEQYF.

This clone was seen a single time. The chain links TRBV2 to TRBJ2-7; no clear D gene. V dropped 0 bases and J dropped 10 bases, with 7 bases sitting between them. CDR3 length: 11 residues. Per the germline V gene, CDR1 is SNHLY and CDR2 is FYNNEI. The CDR3 region is CASSEAYSQYF. DNA of the CDR3: TGTGCCAGCAGTGAAGCTTACAGTCAGTACTTC.